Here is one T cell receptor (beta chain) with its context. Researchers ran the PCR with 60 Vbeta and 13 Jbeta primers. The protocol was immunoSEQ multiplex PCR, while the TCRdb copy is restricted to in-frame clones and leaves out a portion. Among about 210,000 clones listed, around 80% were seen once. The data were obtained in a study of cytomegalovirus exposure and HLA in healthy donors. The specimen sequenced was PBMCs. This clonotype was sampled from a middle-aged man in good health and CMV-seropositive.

This chain's CDR3 is CAISLADSYNEQFF. The CDR3 nucleotides are TGTGCCATCAGTCTAGCGGATTCCTACAATGAGCAGTTCTTC. This chain uses TRBV10-3 with TRBJ2-1, with 7 bases identical to TRBD2. The CDR3 length is 14 residues. Germline trimming cut 5 bases from V and 1 base from J; bases unmatched to any gene: 2. Per germline, CDR1 ENHRY and CDR2 SYGVKD.